This T cell receptor beta chain was identified in a study of control samples from healthy donors and cancer patients. Generated by immunoSEQ multiplex PCR, the TCRdb table keeps only in-frame clones and is missing some. This sample carries 150,000 to 200,000 clones, 93% of them seen once, and the ten largest clones take 4.1%. The CDR3 is 16 amino acids. Per the germline V gene, CDR1 is LNHDA and CDR2 is SQIVND (reference sequence). Trimming cost V 7 bases and J 7 bases; bases outside gene matches: 14. The sample comprised blood. The TCR sequence derives from a woman aged 55-70 years in good health. The chain carries TRBV19 and TRBJ2-7; TRBD1 agrees at 12 bases. CDR3 in amino acids: CASKGRLGQGAGEQYF. The CDR3 DNA reads as TGTGCCAGTAAAGGGCGGCTGGGACAGGGGGCCGGGGAGCAGTACTTC.